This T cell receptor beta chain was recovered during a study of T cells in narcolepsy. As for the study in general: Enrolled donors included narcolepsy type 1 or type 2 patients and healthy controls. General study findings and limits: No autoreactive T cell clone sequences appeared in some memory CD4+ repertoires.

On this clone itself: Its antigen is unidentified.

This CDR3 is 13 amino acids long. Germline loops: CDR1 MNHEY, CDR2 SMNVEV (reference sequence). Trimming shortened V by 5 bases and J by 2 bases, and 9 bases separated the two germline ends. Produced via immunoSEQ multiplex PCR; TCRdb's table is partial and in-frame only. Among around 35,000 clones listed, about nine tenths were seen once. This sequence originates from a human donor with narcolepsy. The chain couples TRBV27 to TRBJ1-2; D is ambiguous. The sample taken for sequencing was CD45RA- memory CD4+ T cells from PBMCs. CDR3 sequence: CASSPRPNYGYTF. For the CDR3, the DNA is TGTGCCAGCAGTCCTCGGCCAAACTATGGCTACACCTTC.